This T cell receptor (beta chain) was identified in a study of blood T cell repertoires in COVID-19 (dated by TCRdb to about 2020). In terms of the full investigation: Collaborator samples came from the United States, Italy and Spain and covered acute and convalescent phases of COVID-19. The material from the prospective study consisted of cDNA or gDNA derived from T cells, B-cell-depleted T cells, or PBMCs. The dataset comprised deeply sampled blood TCRbeta repertoires from subjects exposed to, actively infected with, or recovered from COVID-19. The repertoires were released in a freely available public database meant as a resource for research on the immune response to SARS-CoV-2. The samples were drawn from two sources: the first 160 participants of the ongoing ImmuneRACE study, and approximately 1,300 subjects contributed by 6 global collaborators. Nearly every sample came with metadata listing a de-identified subject ID, COVID-19 status, age in years and sex. HLA class I and class II types, where available, came from metadata supplied by the sample provider rather than from assay-based typing.

Only one count was recorded for this clone. No antigen is known for it. No base quality values were provided; no much bigger clone lies one nucleotide off. At one collaborating source in Seattle, patients were enrolled during active infection and were followed longitudinally through the course of disease. Collaborating institutions collected whole blood in K2EDTA tubes following their own protocols. For TCRbeta analysis, collaborator samples were shipped as frozen whole blood, as isolated PBMCs, or as DNA extracted from either sample type. The immunoSEQ Assay, a bias-controlled multiplex PCR, was used to amplify TCRbeta CDR3 regions from genomic DNA. As for the original processing: The number of nucleated cells in each sample was estimated from the amplification of reference gene primers within the assay. Sequence reads were collapsed and filtered to measure the absolute abundance of every unique TCRbeta CDR3 rearrangement. Productive Simpson clonality was computed per sample as the square root of Simpson's diversity index over productive rearrangements. TCRdb mirrors the immuneACCESS table, restricted to in-frame sequences. Some clones are absent from its copies; in checked studies, under half trace to an unresolved V gene, and the reason for the others is unknown. V and J calls plus clone size are reproduced from that table; the DNA served to infer D and trimming. Present in this sample are 48,000 or so clones, around 86% of which were seen just once. Of the sample, 2.6% is held by the ten largest clones.

From cysteine to phenylalanine, the CDR3 is 13 amino acids long. The entry retains the CDR3 DNA only, 39 bases that are in frame from base 1. The germline V gene (reference sequence) provides CDR1 GTSNPN and CDR2 SVGIG. The V end loses 2 bases and the J end loses 0 bases, and a stretch of 8 bases separates them. Points the paper makes about the study in general: How much clinical and demographic metadata was included differed by source and by participant, and the metadata was provided uncurated.

Rearrangement joined TRBV30 to TRBJ2-7; TRBD1 could be the D gene, as 6 bases match. Source material: peripheral blood. The TCR sequence derives from a woman over 75 with COVID-19, enrolled during active disease. The CDR3 reads as follows: CAWSPRGSYEQYF. Read as DNA, the sequence is TGTGCCTGGAGTCCCAGGGGCTCCTACGAGCAGTACTTC.